This is a list of T cell receptor beta chains from one sample in a study of cytomegalovirus exposure and HLA in healthy donors. Profiling relied on immunoSEQ multiplex PCR, and the TCRdb table lists in-frame clones only, not all of them. This sample has 130,000 to 150,000 clones, with 80% to 90% found just once. The sample comprised PBMCs. These receptors were taken from a man between 18 and 29 years old in good health and CMV-seronegative. The CDR3 runs from the conserved cysteine through the conserved F or W. The D gene is left open where the match is weak. Size values are once, few and many counts, or a class for expanded clones, and some rows have none.

DNA: TGTGCCACCAGCAGATTCGTAGCGGACACTGAAGCTTTCTTT
CDR3: CATSRFVADTEAFF
size: .
D: .
J: TRBJ1-1
V: TRBV15

DNA: TGTGCCAGCAGCTACCTTACCGGGGACACCGGGGAGCTGTTTTTT
CDR3: CASSYLTGDTGELFF
size: .
D: .
J: TRBJ2-2
V: TRBV7-6

DNA: TGTGCCAGCAGCTTCCCCAGGGGGCACGACGAGCAGTACTTC
CDR3: CASSFPRGHDEQYF
size: .
D: TRBD1
J: TRBJ2-7
V: TRBV5-4

DNA: TGTGCCAGCAGTTTATCCAGTTCCCTTAACTATGGCTACACCTTC
CDR3: CASSLSSSLNYGYTF
size: .
D: .
J: TRBJ1-2
V: TRBV27

DNA: TGTGCCAGCAGCTTAGCAGGAGATTATGGCTACACCTTC
CDR3: CASSLAGDYGYTF
size: once
D: .
J: TRBJ1-2
V: TRBV7-9

DNA: TGTGCCAGCAGTCTGACAGGACAAAGCACAGATACGCAGTATTTT
CDR3: CASSLTGQSTDTQYF
size: .
D: .
J: TRBJ2-3
V: TRBV6-5

DNA: TGTGCCACCAGGGACTATTTATACGAGCAGTACTTC
CDR3: CATRDYLYEQYF
size: .
D: TRBD2
J: TRBJ2-7
V: TRBV2

DNA: TGCAGCACACAGACAGAGAGCTCCTACGAGCAGTACTTC
CDR3: CSTQTESSYEQYF
size: .
D: .
J: TRBJ2-7
V: TRBV29-1

DNA: TGTGCCAGCAGCTTAGGCGGACAGGGGCTATACGAGCAGTACTTC
CDR3: CASSLGGQGLYEQYF
size: few
D: TRBD1
J: TRBJ2-7
V: TRBV7-2

DNA: TGCAGCGGCCGGACAGGGGAACACACTGAAGCTTTCTTT
CDR3: CSGRTGEHTEAFF
size: .
D: TRBD1
J: TRBJ1-1
V: TRBV29-1

DNA: TGTGCCATCAGGGACAGCGCGTTAAATGAGCAGTTCTTC
CDR3: CAIRDSALNEQFF
size: .
D: .
J: TRBJ2-1
V: TRBV10-3

DNA: TGTGCCAGCAGCTTCAGACTAGCGGGGGGCCCCGAAGCCGGGGAGCTGTTTTTT
CDR3: CASSFRLAGGPEAGELFF
size: .
D: TRBD2
J: TRBJ2-2
V: TRBV7-6

DNA: TGTGCCAGCAGTTTAGAGTCGCCTGGGAGCTCCTACGAGCAGTACTTC
CDR3: CASSLESPGSSYEQYF
size: .
D: .
J: TRBJ2-7
V: TRBV6-6

DNA: TGTGCCAGCAGTGATCGTCTAGTCTACGAGCAGTACTTC
CDR3: CASSDRLVYEQYF
size: .
D: .
J: TRBJ2-7
V: TRBV2

DNA: TGTGCCAGCAGTTCGGCTAGCGGGGAGTTCACAGATACGCAGTATTTT
CDR3: CASSSASGEFTDTQYF
size: .
D: TRBD2
J: TRBJ2-3
V: TRBV27

DNA: TGTGCCAGCAGGTCCTACGGAGATACGCAGTATTTT
CDR3: CASRSYGDTQYF
size: .
D: .
J: TRBJ2-3
V: TRBV6-5

DNA: TGTGCCAGCAGTTTAAACCAGGACTCTGGGGCCAACGTCCTGACTTTC
CDR3: CASSLNQDSGANVLTF
size: .
D: .
J: TRBJ2-6
V: TRBV28

DNA: TGTGCCAGCAGCCCCCTGAATGGACACAGACAAGAGACCCAGTACTTC
CDR3: CASSPLNGHRQETQYF
size: .
D: .
J: TRBJ2-5
V: TRBV11-2

DNA: TGTGCCAGTAGTATGGCCAACTCCTACGAGCAGTACTTC
CDR3: CASSMANSYEQYF
size: .
D: .
J: TRBJ2-7
V: TRBV19

DNA: TGCGCCAGCAGCCACCGGGAGGGCCTAGGCGAGCAGTACTTC
CDR3: CASSHREGLGEQYF
size: .
D: TRBD2
J: TRBJ2-7
V: TRBV4-3

DNA: TGTGCCAGCAGTTACTCGTCCCCGGAGTCCTACGAGCAGTACTTC
CDR3: CASSYSSPESYEQYF
size: .
D: .
J: TRBJ2-7
V: TRBV6-6

DNA: TGTGCCTGGAGTGTACAGGGGCTCACTGAAGCTTTCTTT
CDR3: CAWSVQGLTEAFF
size: once
D: TRBD1
J: TRBJ1-1
V: TRBV30

DNA: TGTGCCAGCAGCTTAGATCGAGGTCTAAGGGACTCCTATGGCTACACCTTC
CDR3: CASSLDRGLRDSYGYTF
size: .
D: .
J: TRBJ1-2
V: TRBV11-2

DNA: TGCGCCAGCAGCTTGGCGGGGGAGGGTTGGAATGAGCAGTTCTTC
CDR3: CASSLAGEGWNEQFF
size: .
D: TRBD2
J: TRBJ2-1
V: TRBV5-1

DNA: TGTGCCAGCAGCTTGGGACACATTAATGAAAAACTGTTTTTT
CDR3: CASSLGHINEKLFF
size: .
D: .
J: TRBJ1-4
V: TRBV7-9

DNA: TGTGCCAGCACCCCCACGGGAGGGGGCCGAGACACTGAAGCTTTCTTT
CDR3: CASTPTGGGRDTEAFF
size: .
D: TRBD1
J: TRBJ1-1
V: TRBV6-4

DNA: TGTGCCAGCAGCTTACCTTTCAGTTACAATGAGCAGTTCTTC
CDR3: CASSLPFSYNEQFF
size: .
D: .
J: TRBJ2-1
V: TRBV7-9

DNA: TGTGCCAGCAGTCATCTAGCGGGGAACACCGGGGAGCTGTTTTTT
CDR3: CASSHLAGNTGELFF
size: .
D: TRBD2
J: TRBJ2-2
V: TRBV6-5

DNA: TGTGCCAGCAGCTCACTAGCGGGAGCATATGGTGAGCAGTTCTTC
CDR3: CASSSLAGAYGEQFF
size: few
D: TRBD2
J: TRBJ2-1
V: TRBV7-2